Below are 9 T cell receptor beta chains sequenced from a single sample in a study of control samples from healthy donors and cancer patients. Libraries were prepared by immunoSEQ multiplex PCR; TCRdb keeps only in-frame clonotypes and omits some of them. The repertoire holds 100,000 to 150,000 clones, about nine tenths seen once, with roughly 2.1% in the top ten. The sample taken for sequencing was blood. Source of these receptors: a woman aged 50 to 60 in good health.

A note on this clone: The junction does not match germline at one end; this may be a read error. V and J are TRBV7-7 and TRBJ2-5, with D tentatively TRBD2 (6 bases). In germline, CDR1 is SSHAT, CDR2 FNYEAQ (reference sequence). The CDR3 has 14 amino acids. The chain's CDR3 is CASSIFDRGETQYF. Written as DNA, the CDR3 is TGTGCTAGCAGCATTTTCGACCGGGGGGAGACCCAGTACTTC.

The V call is TRBV13, the J call TRBJ1-1, with TRBD1 identical over 9 bases. The V and J ends lost 4 bases and 3 bases, in that order; junction bases with no gene match: 6. Germline CDR1 is PRHDT and CDR2 is FYEKMQ (reference sequence). The CDR3 runs to 15 residues. This chain's CDR3 is CASSSGQGGYTEAFF. The CDR3, as DNA: TGTGCCAGCAGCTCGGGACAGGGAGGGTACACTGAAGCTTTCTTT.

This clone has only one observation. The chain joins TRBV5-1 to TRBJ2-5; 13 nucleotides line up with TRBD2. The CDR3 covers 15 residues. CDR1 SGHRS and CDR2 YFSETQ come from the germline V gene. Trimming cost V 4 bases and J 4 bases; bases outside gene matches: 4. CDR3 protein: CASSTSGRGGETQYF. CDR3 in DNA: TGCGCCAGCAGCACTAGCGGGAGGGGGGGAGAGACCCAGTACTTC.

This clone was observed once. The V call is TRBV12-3 or TRBV12-4, the J call TRBJ2-2; perhaps TRBD2 as D (5 bases). This CDR3 has 12 amino acids. V gave up 4 bases and J gave up 6 bases, with 6 bases separating them. The DNA of the CDR3 is TGTGCCAGCAGTTCCGGGGCCGGGGAGCTGTTTTTT. This encodes CASSSGAGELFF.

The V call is TRBV9, the J call TRBJ2-5; the match to TRBD2 covers 7 bases. The V gene end was trimmed by 0 bases and the J gene end by 2 bases; junction bases not matched to a gene: 7. Germline V gives CDR1 SGDLS, CDR2 YYNGEE. The CDR3 length is 16 residues. The CDR3 DNA follows: TGTGCCAGCAGCGTAGGAAAGACTAGCATTCAAGAGACCCAGTACTTC. This sequence encodes CASSVGKTSIQETQYF.

The V gene is TRBV2, the J gene TRBJ1-1; no clear D. The CDR3 totals 14 residues. Trimming stripped 4 bases from V and 3 bases from J, with 12 bases between. The germline V gene has CDR1 SNHLY and CDR2 FYNNEI. The CDR3 protein is CASSVVETDTEAFF. The CDR3 DNA reads as TGTGCCAGCAGTGTTGTTGAGACGGACACTGAAGCTTTCTTT.

V gene TRBV10-3 combines with J gene TRBJ1-5; no reliable D call. The length of the CDR3 is 14 residues. The V gene lost 0 bases and the J gene lost 4 bases, with 7 bases spanning the gap. Germline lookup yields CDR1 ENHRY and CDR2 SYGVKD. CDR3 sequence (DNA): TGTGCCATCAGTGAGTCGACTCTGAATCAGCCCCAGCATTTT. Its protein product is CAISESTLNQPQHF.

This chain uses TRBV25-1 with TRBJ1-4, with 8 bases that match TRBD1. The junction had 3 bases not matched to a gene; V was cut back by 4 bases and J by 8 bases. The germline V gene has CDR1 MGHDK and CDR2 SYGVNS. This CDR3 has 13 residues. CDR3 in amino acids: CASSGRTGEKLFF. The CDR3 coding sequence is TGTGCCAGCAGTGGGAGGACAGGGGAAAAACTGTTTTTT.

The rearrangement links TRBV15 to TRBJ1-5; a possible D gene is TRBD1 (5 bases). The CDR3 is made up of 15 amino acids. Between the trimmed V and J ends, which lost 1 base and 4 bases, there was a span of 11 bases. Per germline, CDR1 LNHNV and CDR2 YYDKDF (reference sequence). CDR3 residues: CATSRGGRPNQPQHF. The DNA of the CDR3 is TGTGCCACCAGCAGAGGGGGCAGACCAAATCAGCCCCAGCATTTT.